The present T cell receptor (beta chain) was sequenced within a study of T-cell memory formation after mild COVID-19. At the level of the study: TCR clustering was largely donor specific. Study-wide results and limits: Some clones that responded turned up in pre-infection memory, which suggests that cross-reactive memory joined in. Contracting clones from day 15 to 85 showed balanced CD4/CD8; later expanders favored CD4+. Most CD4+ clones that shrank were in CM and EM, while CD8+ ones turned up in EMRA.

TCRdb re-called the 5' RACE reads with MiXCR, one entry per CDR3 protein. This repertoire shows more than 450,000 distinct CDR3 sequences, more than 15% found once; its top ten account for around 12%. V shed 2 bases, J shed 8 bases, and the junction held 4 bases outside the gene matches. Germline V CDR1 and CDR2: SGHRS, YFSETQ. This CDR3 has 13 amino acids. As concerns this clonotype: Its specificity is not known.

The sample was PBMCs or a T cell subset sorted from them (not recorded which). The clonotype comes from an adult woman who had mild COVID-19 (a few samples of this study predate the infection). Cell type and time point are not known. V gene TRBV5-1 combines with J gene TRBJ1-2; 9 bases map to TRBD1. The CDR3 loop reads CASSLGTGFGYTF. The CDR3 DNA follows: TGCGCCAGCAGCTTAGGGACAGGGTTCGGCTACACCTTC.